One sample yielded the 11 T cell receptor beta chains listed below, sequenced in a study of identifying expanded T cells in peripheral blood. The assay was immunoSEQ multiplex PCR, and TCRdb's table has in-frame clones only and misses some. The sample consists of over 80,000 clones, around 85% of them appearing once. Sequencing used blood. These receptors were taken from a person aged 18-70 years in good health.

The V call is TRBV7-2, the J call TRBJ2-2, with D possibly matching TRBD2 (6 bases). This CDR3 contains 13 residues. The germline V and J ends were trimmed by 5 bases and 7 bases, with 11 bases remaining between them. Germline V lookup: CDR1 SGHTA, CDR2 FQGNSA. The CDR3 region is CASSLQGGGELFF. The CDR3 DNA sequence: TGTGCCAGCAGCCTTCAGGGAGGCGGGGAGCTGTTTTTT.

The chain carries TRBV7-3 and TRBJ2-1; TRBD1 agrees at 7 bases. The CDR3 contains 16 residues. V dropped 1 base and J dropped 6; count of bases not matched to a gene: 9. Germline V gene sequence: CDR1 SGHTA, CDR2 FQGTGA. In DNA form, the CDR3 reads TGTGCCAGCAGCTTAATGGGACAGTACATCGCCAATGAGCAGTTCTTC. It specifies CASSLMGQYIANEQFF.

This sequence joins TRBV7-6 and TRBJ1-6; no firm D call. Germline CDR1 reads SGHVS; CDR2 reads FNYEAQ. V gave up 4 bases and J gave up 5 bases, with 9 bases separating them. This CDR3 comprises 14 residues. CDR3 sequence reads: CASSSGPDNSPLHF. The CDR3, as DNA: TGTGCCAGCAGCTCGGGTCCCGATAATTCACCCCTCCACTTT.

The V and J genes are TRBV5-1 and TRBJ2-1, with 9 bases lining up with TRBD1. The V gene end was trimmed by 3 bases and the J gene end by 8 bases; junction bases not matched to a gene: 3. CDR3 length: 13 residues. CDR1 is SGHRS and CDR2 is YFSETQ in the germline V gene. The DNA for the CDR3 is TGCGCCAGCAGCTGGGACAGGGTCGATGAGCAGTTCTTC. Encoded protein: CASSWDRVDEQFF.

The chain combines TRBV7-2 with TRBJ1-1; 7 bases agree with TRBD1. The CDR3 consists of 13 residues. The V gene end was trimmed by 6 bases and the J gene end by 1 base; junction bases not matched to a gene: 2. The germline V gene has CDR1 SGHTA and CDR2 FQGNSA. CDR3 protein: CASRRDRNTEAFF. The CDR3 DNA reads as TGTGCCAGCAGGCGGGACAGGAACACTGAAGCTTTCTTT.

This chain links TRBV6-6 with TRBJ1-6; TRBD1 agrees at 8 bases. This CDR3 region has 15 residues. From germline, CDR1 is MNHNY and CDR2 SVGAGI (reference sequence). The junction had 1 base not matched to a gene; V was cut back by 1 base and J by 5 bases. The CDR3 sequence: CASSYLDRDNSPLHF. The CDR3, as DNA: TGTGCCAGCAGTTACTTGGACAGGGATAATTCACCCCTCCACTTT.

The chain has TRBV6-5 and TRBJ2-1, with D hard to call. V lost 6 bases to trimming and J lost 9 bases, with 15 bases between them. Germline V gives CDR1 MNHEY, CDR2 SVGAGI. The CDR3 is 13 residues long. CDR3 sequence reads: CASRVTTMGEQFF. The CDR3 DNA is TGTGCCAGCAGAGTTACGACGATGGGTGAGCAGTTCTTC.

The J gene is TRBJ2-7, the V gene TRBV11-2, with 7 bases aligning to TRBD1. V trimming: 2 bases; J trimming: 2 bases; junction bases outside the gene matches: 6. Germline values: CDR1 SGHAT, CDR2 FQNNGV. This CDR3 is built from 15 residues. CDR3 amino acids: CASSLSGQPAYEQYF. In DNA form, the CDR3 reads TGTGCCAGCAGCTTATCGGGACAGCCCGCCTACGAGCAGTACTTC.

The chain combines TRBV4-3 with TRBJ1-1; TRBD1 aligns across 8 bases. Germline assignment: CDR1 LGHNA and CDR2 YSLEER. CDR3 length: 15 residues. V lost 1 base, J lost 5 bases, and 6 bases stayed unmatched. DNA for the CDR3: TGCGCCAGCAGCCAAGGTGACAGGGGAATTACTGAAGCTTTCTTT. Translated, it gives CASSQGDRGITEAFF.

The gene calls are TRBV30 and TRBJ1-2; 10 bases agree with TRBD1. Unmatched junction bases numbered 6, after V lost 4 bases and J lost 7 bases. This CDR3 region has 13 residues. Looked up from germline, CDR1 is GTSNPN and CDR2 is SVGIG (reference sequence). DNA for the CDR3: TGTGCCTGGACGGGACAGGGGAAAGGTGGCTACACCTTC. As protein: CAWTGQGKGGYTF. Together with reference TRBV30 and TRBJ1-2, the CDR3 gives the full variable domain: SQTIHQWPATLVQPVGSPLSLECTVEGTSNPNLYWYRQAAGRGLQLLFYSVGIGQISSEVPQNLSASRPQDRQFILSSKKLLLSDSGFYLCAWTGQGKGGYTFGSGTRLTVV.

The chain uses TRBV6-6 and TRBJ1-2, with unresolved D. This CDR3 has 13 residues. Germline V gene sequence: CDR1 MNHNY, CDR2 SVGAGI (reference sequence). Trimming stripped 8 bases from V and 3 bases from J, with 13 bases between. The CDR3 coding sequence is TGTGCCAGCCGGCCAGGCGAGGACTATGGCTACACCTTC. This sequence encodes CASRPGEDYGYTF.